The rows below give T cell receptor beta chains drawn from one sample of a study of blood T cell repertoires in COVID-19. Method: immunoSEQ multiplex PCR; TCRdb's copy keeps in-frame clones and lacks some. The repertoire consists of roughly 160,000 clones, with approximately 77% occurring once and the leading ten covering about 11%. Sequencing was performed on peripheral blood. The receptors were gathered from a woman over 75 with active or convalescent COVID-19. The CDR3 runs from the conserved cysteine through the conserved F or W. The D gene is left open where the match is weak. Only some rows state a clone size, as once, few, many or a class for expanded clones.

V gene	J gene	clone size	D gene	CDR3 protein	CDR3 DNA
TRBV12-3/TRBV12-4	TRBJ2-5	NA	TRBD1	CASSLTGGETQYF	TGTGCCAGCAGCTTGACAGGGGGAGAGACCCAGTACTTC
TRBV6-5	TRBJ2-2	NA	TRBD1	CASREGQGETGELFF	TGTGCCAGCAGGGAGGGACAGGGAGAAACCGGGGAGCTGTTTTTT
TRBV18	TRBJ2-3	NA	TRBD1	CASSPGNRGITDTQYF	TGTGCCAGCTCACCGGGAAACAGGGGAATCACAGATACGCAGTATTTT
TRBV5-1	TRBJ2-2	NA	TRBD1	CASSPRTGFTGELFF	TGCGCCAGCAGCCCCCGGACAGGATTTACCGGGGAGCTGTTTTTT
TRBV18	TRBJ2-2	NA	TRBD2	CASSPATSGNTGELFF	TGTGCCAGCTCACCAGCGACTAGCGGAAACACCGGGGAGCTGTTTTTT
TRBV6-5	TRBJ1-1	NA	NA	CAVWARPLAFF	TGTGCCGTCTGGGCCAGACCTTTGGCTTTCTTT
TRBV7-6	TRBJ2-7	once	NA	CASSPQGTHSYEQYF	TGTGCCAGCAGCCCCCAGGGCACCCACTCCTACGAGCAGTACTTC
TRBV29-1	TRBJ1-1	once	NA	CSVEQGLTEAFF	TGCAGCGTAGAACAGGGTCTGACTGAAGCTTTCTTT
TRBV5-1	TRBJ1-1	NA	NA	CASSLPAGEGTEAFF	TGCGCCAGCAGCTTGCCGGCGGGGGAGGGCACTGAAGCTTTCTTT
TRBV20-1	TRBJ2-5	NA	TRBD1	CSASSPTTGMQETQYF	TGCAGTGCTAGTTCCCCAACGACAGGGATGCAAGAGACCCAGTACTTC
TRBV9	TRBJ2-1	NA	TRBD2	CASSVAAASGRAYDEQFF	TGTGCCAGCAGCGTAGCGGCGGCTAGCGGGAGGGCCTACGATGAGCAGTTCTTC
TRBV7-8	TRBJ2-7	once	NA	CASSRMSSSYEQYF	TGTGCCAGCAGCCGTATGTCGAGCTCCTACGAGCAGTACTTC
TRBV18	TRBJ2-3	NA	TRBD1	CASSLRTGVGTDTQYF	TGTGCCAGCTCCCTTCGAACAGGGGTGGGCACAGATACGCAGTATTTT
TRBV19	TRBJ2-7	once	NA	CASSGFSGNEQYF	TGTGCCAGTAGTGGTTTCTCCGGGAACGAGCAGTACTTC
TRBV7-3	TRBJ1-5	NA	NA	CASSQTGLSNQPQHF	TGTGCCAGCAGCCAAACAGGGTTGAGCAATCAGCCCCAGCATTTT
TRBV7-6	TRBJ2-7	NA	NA	CASSLADGETYEQYF	TGTGCCAGCAGCTTAGCGGACGGGGAGACCTACGAGCAGTACTTC
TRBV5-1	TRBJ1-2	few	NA	CASSLETGGGYTF	TGCGCCAGCAGCTTGGAAACAGGAGGGGGCTACACCTTC
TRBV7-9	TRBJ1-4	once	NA	CASSPQSTNEKLFF	TGTGCCAGCAGCCCACAATCAACTAATGAAAAACTGTTTTTT
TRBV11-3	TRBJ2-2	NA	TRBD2	CASSSGLAGRGGGELFF	TGTGCCAGCAGCTCGGGACTAGCGGGAAGAGGAGGCGGGGAGCTGTTTTTT
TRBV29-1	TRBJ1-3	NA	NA	CSGYSGNTIYF	TGCAGCGGCTACAGTGGAAACACCATATATTTT
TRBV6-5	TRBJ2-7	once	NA	CASSTLQGSYEQYF	TGTGCCAGCAGTACCTTACAGGGCTCCTACGAGCAGTACTTC
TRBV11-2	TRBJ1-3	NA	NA	CASSFSGGHSGNTIYF	TGTGCCAGCAGCTTCTCGGGGGGACACTCTGGAAACACCATATATTTT
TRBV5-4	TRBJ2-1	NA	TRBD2	CASSFILAGGNEQFF	TGTGCCAGCAGCTTTATACTAGCGGGAGGGAATGAGCAGTTCTTC
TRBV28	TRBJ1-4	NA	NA	CASRPLGGARSSNEKLFF	TGTGCCAGCAGGCCCCTAGGGGGGGCGCGGTCTTCTAATGAAAAACTGTTTTTT
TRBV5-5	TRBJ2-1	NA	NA	CASSLSTDYNEQFF	TGTGCCAGCAGCCTATCGACAGATTACAATGAGCAGTTCTTC
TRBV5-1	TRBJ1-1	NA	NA	CASSLGRDTRNTEAFF	TGCGCCAGCAGCTTGGGCCGGGACACTAGAAACACTGAAGCTTTCTTT
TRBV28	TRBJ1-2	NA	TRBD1	CAADQKGQGAYGYTF	TGTGCCGCCGACCAAAAGGGACAGGGGGCCTATGGCTACACCTTC
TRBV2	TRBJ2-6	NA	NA	CASRGDGGGANVLTF	TGTGCCAGCAGGGGAGACGGAGGCGGGGCCAACGTCCTGACTTTC
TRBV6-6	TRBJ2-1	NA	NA	CASSYSDILAEQFF	TGTGCCAGCAGTTACTCGGACATCCTTGCGGAGCAGTTCTTC